The 25 T cell receptor beta chains below come from one sample, sequenced in a study of cytomegalovirus exposure and HLA in healthy donors. 60 Vbeta and 13 Jbeta primers were used in PCR. The data were produced by immunoSEQ multiplex PCR, yet TCRdb's version contains in-frame clones alone and is incomplete. The table has about 150,000 clones, over 80% seen once. Sequencing was done on a sample of PBMCs. The origin of the receptors is a male donor in good health and CMV-seronegative.

Written as DNA, the CDR3 is TGCAGTGCTCCTTACTATGGCTACACCTTC. Translation gives CSAPYYGYTF. This sequence joins TRBV20-1 and TRBJ1-2; no clear D. The germline CDR1 and CDR2 sequences are DFQATT and SNEGSKA (reference sequence). V lost 5 bases and J lost 3, with 4 bases in between. The CDR3 covers 10 residues.

The V call is TRBV6-6, the J call TRBJ2-7, with 7 nucleotides matching TRBD1. Germline assignment: CDR1 MNHNY and CDR2 SVGAGI (reference sequence). Trimming at V came to 2 bases and at J to 12 bases, leaving 10 bases not matched to a gene. CDR3 size: 13 residues. CDR3 coding DNA: TGTGCCAGCAGTTACGCGTCACAGGGGATCTCGTACTTC. Protein: CASSYASQGISYF.

A note on this clone: Within the sample, other DNA sequences also encode this same CDR3. The chain uses TRBV30 and TRBJ1-5, with D unclear. The CDR3 has 13 amino acids. Germline V gives CDR1 GTSNPN, CDR2 SVGIG (reference sequence). V lost 0 bases and J 2 bases, leaving 5 bases between the germline ends. CDR3 region: CAWSVQGNQPQHF. The CDR3 coding sequence is TGTGCCTGGAGTGTACAAGGCAATCAGCCCCAGCATTTT.

This clone has just one count. J is TRBJ1-1 and V is TRBV7-2, with TRBD1 matching 8 bases. Germline CDR1 is SGHTA and CDR2 is FQGNSA. After removal of 5 bases from V and 1 base from J, the junction contained 6 bases not matched to a gene. The length of the CDR3 is 15 residues. The CDR3 loop reads CASSPRTGSNTEAFF. The CDR3 nucleotides are TGTGCCAGCAGCCCCCGGACAGGGTCGAACACTGAAGCTTTCTTT. Together with reference TRBV7-2 and TRBJ1-1, the CDR3 gives the full variable domain: GAGVSQSPSNKVTEKGKDVELRCDPISGHTALYWYRQSLGQGLEFLIYFQGNSAPDKSGLPSDRFSAERTGGSVSTLTIQRTQQEDSAVYLCASSPRTGSNTEAFFGQGTRLTVV.

This clone has more than one count but fewer than ten. V gene TRBV11-3 combines with J gene TRBJ2-1, with D possibly matching TRBD1 (5 bases). In germline, CDR1 is SGHNT, CDR2 YENEEA. V gave up 2 bases and J gave up 10 bases, with 12 bases separating them. CDR3 size: 13 residues. CDR3 protein: CASSLSWGREQFF. CDR3 coding DNA: TGTGCCAGCAGCTTATCCTGGGGCCGGGAGCAGTTCTTC.

The chain uses TRBV9 and TRBJ2-7, with a tentative D call TRBD2 (6 bases). CDR3 length: 16 residues. Between the trimmed V and J ends, which lost 2 bases and 0 bases, there was a span of 15 bases. Germline CDR1 is SGDLS and CDR2 is YYNGEE. The CDR3 sequence is CASSVGGAMDSYEQYF. CDR3 nucleotides: TGTGCCAGCAGCGTCGGCGGGGCTATGGACTCCTACGAGCAGTACTTC.

Only a few counts were recorded for this clone. CDR3 bases: TGTGCCAGCAGTCCGCTGCAGGGGAAGAGTGGCTACACCTTC. Amino acid sequence: CASSPLQGKSGYTF. The rearrangement joins TRBV6-1 to TRBJ1-2; possible D gene TRBD1, 6 bases. Trimming took 5 bases from V and 7 from J, leaving 17 bases between them. From germline, CDR1 is MNHNS and CDR2 SASEGT. This CDR3 is built from 14 residues.

The chain links TRBV6-5 to TRBJ2-2, with D uncertain. Trimming took 0 bases from V and 4 from J, leaving 9 bases between them. This CDR3 comprises 15 residues. Per germline, CDR1 MNHEY and CDR2 SVGAGI. The CDR3 is CASSYSILGTGELFF. The CDR3 nucleotides are TGTGCCAGCAGTTACTCGATTCTCGGCACCGGGGAGCTGTTTTTT.

This clone is a singleton in its sample. The chain uses TRBV6-1 and TRBJ1-1, with 8 bases fitting TRBD1. CDR1 is MNHNS and CDR2 is SASEGT in the germline V gene. The CDR3 has 14 amino acids. J lost 5 bases, V lost 6 bases, and 8 bases had no gene match. CDR3 coding DNA: TGTGCCAGCAGCGGACCAGGGGGCAGGACTGAAGCTTTCTTT. Translated, it gives CASSGPGGRTEAFF.

The rearrangement uses TRBV10-3 and TRBJ2-7; D remains ambiguous. Germline lookup yields CDR1 ENHRY and CDR2 SYGVKD. This CDR3 has 14 amino acids. The V gene lost 0 bases and the J gene lost 1 base, with 7 bases spanning the gap. The DNA of the CDR3 is TGTGCCATCAGTGAGTCGTGGGCTTCCTACGAGCAGTACTTC. Its translation is CAISESWASYEQYF.

V usage is TRBV6-5 and J usage is TRBJ1-5; D perhaps matches TRBD1 (5 bases). V shed 5 bases and J shed 3 bases, with 8 bases lying between them. The CDR3 consists of 13 residues. Germline values: CDR1 MNHEY, CDR2 SVGAGI. The CDR3 protein is CASSQDINQPQHF. The CDR3 nucleotides read TGTGCCAGCAGTCAGGACATCAATCAGCCCCAGCATTTT.

The chain is built from TRBV7-6 and TRBJ1-3; perhaps TRBD1 as D (5 bases). The CDR3 length is 14 residues. V shed 10 bases and J shed 1 base, with 14 bases lying between them. Germline V gives CDR1 SGHVS, CDR2 FNYEAQ. The chain's CDR3 is CATGRDLSGNTIYF. CDR3 nucleotides: TGTGCCACCGGGCGGGACTTATCTGGAAACACCATATATTTT.

The rearrangement uses TRBV7-9 and TRBJ1-1; 7 bases align to TRBD1. The J segment lost 3 bases and the V segment lost 0 bases, leaving 4 bases of the junction unmatched. Germline values: CDR1 SEHNR, CDR2 FQNEAQ (reference sequence). The CDR3 consists of 15 residues. Here the CDR3 DNA reads TGTGCCAGCAGCTTAGCCGGGACAGCCTACACTGAAGCTTTCTTT. Translating it yields CASSLAGTAYTEAFF. The whole variable domain, filled in from reference TRBV7-9 and TRBJ1-1, reads DTGVSQNPRHKITKRGQNVTFRCDPISEHNRLYWYRQTLGQGPEFLTYFQNEAQLEKSRLLSDRFSAERPKGSFSTLEIQRTEQGDSAMYLCASSLAGTAYTEAFFGQGTRLTVV.

The V gene is TRBV18, the J gene TRBJ1-1, with a tentative D call TRBD1 (5 bases). The CDR3 spans 13 residues. CDR1 is KGHSH, CDR2 LQKENI, per germline. V shed 3 bases and J shed 5 bases, with 10 bases lying between them. CDR3 DNA sequence: TGTGCCAGCTCACCTTCAGGGAAAACTGAAGCTTTCTTT. Amino acid sequence: CASSPSGKTEAFF.

This chain connects TRBV4-2 to TRBJ1-2; D unresolved. Germline V gene lookup returns CDR1 LGHNA and CDR2 YNFKEQ. This CDR3 has 14 residues. The V and J ends lost 2 bases and 8 bases respectively, with 15 bases between them. For the CDR3, the DNA is TGTGCCAGCAGCCAACCCCCCGATGCGGAAGGCTACACCTTC. It translates to CASSQPPDAEGYTF.

This clone was detected only once. The chain joins TRBV29-1 to TRBJ2-7, with TRBD1 matching over 8 bases. Germline CDR1 reads SQVTM; CDR2 reads ANQGSEA. J lost 6 bases, V lost 5 bases, and 9 bases had no gene match. This CDR3 is 13 amino acids long. The CDR3 bases are TGCAGCGTTCTGGACAGGGTGGGTCCCGAGCAGTACTTC. Translating it yields CSVLDRVGPEQYF.

The rearrangement links TRBV11-2 to TRBJ1-5; D is unresolved. Trimming pared 5 bases from V and 9 bases from J, leaving 11 bases between. CDR1 and CDR2 from the germline V gene are SGHAT and FQNNGV. The CDR3 is 12 residues long. For the CDR3, the DNA is TGTGCCAGCAGCAACTCCCGGGGGCCCCAGCATTTT. As protein: CASSNSRGPQHF.

The V and J genes are TRBV7-9 and TRBJ2-1; no reliable D call. This CDR3 contains 11 residues. Germline CDR1 and CDR2: SEHNR and FQNEAQ (reference sequence). V dropped 5 bases and J dropped 7 bases, with 6 bases sitting between them. DNA of the CDR3: TGTGCCAGCAGCCCTAGGAATGAGCAGTTCTTC. Translation gives CASSPRNEQFF.

The chain couples TRBV6-1 to TRBJ1-2; D call uncertain. Looked up from germline, CDR1 is MNHNS and CDR2 is SASEGT. The ends were cut back, 5 bases at V and 7 bases at J, with 20 bases in the middle. The length of the CDR3 is 15 residues. The CDR3 region has the DNA TGTGCCAGCAGTCCCCTTCTTTCTCATCCGAGTGGCTACACCTTC. The encoded protein is CASSPLLSHPSGYTF.

The rearrangement links TRBV7-9 to TRBJ1-2; D ambiguous. Trimming took 7 bases from V and 4 from J, leaving 19 bases between them. This CDR3 contains 15 residues. Germline CDR1 SEHNR, CDR2 FQNEAQ (reference sequence). The CDR3 sequence is CASTSRGFVGYGYTF. As DNA, the CDR3 is TGTGCCAGCACCTCCCGAGGCTTCGTGGGCTATGGCTACACCTTC.

The chain has TRBV7-9 and TRBJ2-3; TRBD2 matches 7 bases. The germline gives CDR1 SEHNR, CDR2 FQNEAQ (reference sequence). The CDR3 has 15 amino acids. V gave up 3 bases and J gave up 3 bases; unmatched junction bases: 6. Written as DNA, the CDR3 is TGTGCCAGCAGCTTTTGGGCGGGGGAGACAGATACGCAGTATTTT. Protein product: CASSFWAGETDTQYF.

The V call is TRBV2, the J call TRBJ1-2; D is unresolved. Germline CDR1 SNHLY, CDR2 FYNNEI. The V end lost 8 bases, the J end lost 3 bases, and 10 bases lay between the germline ends. The CDR3 loop spans 12 amino acids. CDR3 amino acids: CASDLRDYGYTF. The CDR3 DNA reads TGTGCCAGCGATTTGCGGGACTATGGCTACACCTTC.

The rearrangement uses TRBV4-1 and TRBJ1-2, with D maybe TRBD1 (5 bases). The CDR3 totals 18 residues. V shed 0 bases and J shed 0 bases, with 17 bases lying between them. The V gene's germline CDR1 is MGHRA and CDR2 YSYEKL. CDR3: CASSQEGPRVLANYGYTF. As DNA, the CDR3 is TGCGCCAGCAGCCAAGAAGGTCCCAGGGTATTAGCTAACTATGGCTACACCTTC.

The chain carries TRBV5-1 and TRBJ1-3, with a weak D call TRBD1 (5 bases). V was trimmed by 5 bases and J by 0 bases, leaving 9 bases between them. The germline V gene has CDR1 SGHRS and CDR2 YFSETQ. This CDR3 contains 14 residues. The CDR3: CASREGSSGNTIYF. The DNA for the CDR3 is TGCGCCAGCAGGGAGGGGAGCTCTGGAAACACCATATATTTT. The entire variable domain, with the rest obtained from reference TRBV5-1 and TRBJ1-3, is as follows: KAGVTQTPRYLIKTRGQQVTLSCSPISGHRSVSWYQQTPGQGLQFLFEYFSETQRNKGNFPGRFSGRQFSNSRSEMNVSTLELGDSALYLCASREGSSGNTIYFGEGSWLTVV.

V usage is TRBV2 and J usage is TRBJ1-5; TRBD1 matches 8 bases. CDR3 length: 15 amino acids. Germline lookup yields CDR1 SNHLY and CDR2 FYNNEI. The V and J ends lost 5 bases and 3 bases, in that order; junction bases with no gene match: 6. DNA of the CDR3: TGTGCCAGCAGTACGGGACAGGCAATCAATCAGCCCCAGCATTTT. The encoded protein is CASSTGQAINQPQHF.